What follows describes a single T cell receptor (beta chain). Its matching antigen is unknown. The data were taken from a study of circulating and synovial CD4+ cells in juvenile arthritis. Study-wide findings and caveats: CPL and bulk CD4 samples differed at least tenfold in T cell genomes.

Assay used: immunoSEQ multiplex PCR; TCRdb lists only in-frame clones, some missing. The repertoire holds 35,000 or so clones, around 96% seen once, with about 0.15% in the top ten. The CDR3 totals 15 residues. Germline V gives CDR1 SGHDT, CDR2 YYEEEE. J gave up 4 bases and V 1 base, and 5 bases lay outside the gene matches. The TCR was taken from a human donor with juvenile idiopathic arthritis. The chain recombines TRBV5-6 with TRBJ1-5, with TRBD1 matching 7 bases. Sequenced input: CD4+ T cells from blood. The CDR3 DNA reads as TGTGCCAGCAGCTTGTCCGGGACAGCAAATCAGCCCCAGCATTTT. Protein: CASSLSGTANQPQHF. Supplemented by reference TRBV5-6 and TRBJ1-5, the full variable domain reads DAGVTQSPTHLIKTRGQQVTLRCSPKSGHDTVSWYQQALGQGPQFIFQYYEEEERQRGNFPDRFSGHQFPNYSSELNVNALLLGDSALYLCASSLSGTANQPQHFGDGTRLSIL.